This T cell receptor (beta chain) comes out of a study of response to subunit inactivated influenza vaccine. The CDR3 spans 14 residues. V dropped 2 bases and J dropped 9 bases, with 14 bases sitting between them. The germline V gene has CDR1 MNHEY and CDR2 SVGEGT. TCRdb re-analysed the RT-PCR reads in MiXCR, keeping a single row per CDR3 protein. The repertoire holds hundreds of thousands of distinct CDR3 sequences, with 11% to 15% as singletons. This TCR was recovered from a man aged 45-65 years who received an inactivated influenza vaccine. The sample here was PBMCs from blood, taken 14 days before vaccination. V is TRBV6-2 or TRBV6-3 and J is TRBJ2-4; D may correspond to TRBD1 or TRBD2 (5 bases each). The CDR3 nucleotides read TGTGCCAGCAGTTACGCAGGGACCCCGGGCATTCAGTACTTC. Translation gives CASSYAGTPGIQYF.